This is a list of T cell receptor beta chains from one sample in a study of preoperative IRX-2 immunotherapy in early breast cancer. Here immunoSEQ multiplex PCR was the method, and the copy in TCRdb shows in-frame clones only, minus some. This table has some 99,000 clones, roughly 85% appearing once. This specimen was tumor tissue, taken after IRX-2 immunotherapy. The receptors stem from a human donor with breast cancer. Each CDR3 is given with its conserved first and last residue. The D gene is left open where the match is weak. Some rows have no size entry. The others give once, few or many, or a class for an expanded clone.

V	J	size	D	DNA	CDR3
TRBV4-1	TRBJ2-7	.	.	TGCGCCAGCAGCCACTCCAGGGGACGAGACGAGCAGTACTTC	CASSHSRGRDEQYF
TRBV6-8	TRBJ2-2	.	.	TGTGCCAGCAGTTACTACCAGGGCCCCCCGGTCACCGGGGAGCTGTTTTTT	CASSYYQGPPVTGELFF
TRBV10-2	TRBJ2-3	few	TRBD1	TGCGCCAGCAGTGGGGACAGGGCCGCAGATACGCAGTATTTT	CASSGDRAADTQYF
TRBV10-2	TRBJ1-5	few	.	TGCGCCAGCAGTGACAGGGGAAACCAGCCCCAGCATTTT	CASSDRGNQPQHF
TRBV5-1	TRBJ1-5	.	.	TGCGCCAGCAGCTTGGCCAGGGATGGACAGCCCCAGCATTTT	CASSLARDGQPQHF
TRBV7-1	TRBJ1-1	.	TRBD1	TGTGCCAGCAGCCAAGAGCCAACAGGGGGAGGGGACACTGAAGCTTTCTTT	CASSQEPTGGGDTEAFF
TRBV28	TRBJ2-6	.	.	TGTGCCAGCAGTTTATCTTTTTTGGGCTCTGGGGCCAACGTCCTGACTTTC	CASSLSFLGSGANVLTF
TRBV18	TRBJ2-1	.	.	TGTGCCAGCTCGGCACTCCCGAGCTCCTACAATGAGCAGTTCTTC	CASSALPSSYNEQFF
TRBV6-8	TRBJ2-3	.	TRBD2	TGTGCCAGCAGTGACTCGGGGACTAGTGGCACAGATACGCAGTATTTT	CASSDSGTSGTDTQYF
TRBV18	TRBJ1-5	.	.	TGTGCCAGCTCACCAGGGGTAGGATCGGGTCAGCCCCAGCATTTT	CASSPGVGSGQPQHF
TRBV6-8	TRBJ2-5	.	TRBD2	TGTGCCAGCAGTATCACTTGGGGTAGCGGGGGTGCATCTTTGGCCCAGTACTTC	CASSITWGSGGASLAQYF
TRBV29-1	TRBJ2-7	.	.	TGCAGCGTTGAAGATCCATTAGGGCAGACAAGCTACGAGCAGTACTTC	CSVEDPLGQTSYEQYF
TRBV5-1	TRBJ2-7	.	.	TGCGCCAGCAGCTTGGATGGCGTGGGCTACGAGCAGTACTTC	CASSLDGVGYEQYF
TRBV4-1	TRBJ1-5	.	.	TGCGCCAGCAGCCTACAGGACAATAGCAATCAGCCCCAGCATTTT	CASSLQDNSNQPQHF
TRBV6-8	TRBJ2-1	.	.	TGTGCCATCGGGGCGGGGTCATACAATGAGCAGTTCTTC	CAIGAGSYNEQFF
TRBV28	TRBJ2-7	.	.	TGTGCCAGCAGTCTAGGGGGGAGCTCCTACGAGCAGTACTTC	CASSLGGSSYEQYF
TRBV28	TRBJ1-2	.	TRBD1	TGTGCCAGCAGGGCCGGAACAGGGGGGAAAGGCTACACCTTC	CASRAGTGGKGYTF
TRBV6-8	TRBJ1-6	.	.	TGTGCCAGCAGAGACCAGATTTATAATTCACCCCTCCACTTT	CASRDQIYNSPLHF
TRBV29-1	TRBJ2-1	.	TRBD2	TGCAGCGTTTCACGGGGACTAGCGGGCATGGATGAGCAGTTCTTC	CSVSRGLAGMDEQFF
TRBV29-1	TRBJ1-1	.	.	TGCAGCGTTGAAGGTTCGATTTGGGGAGCTTTCTTT	CSVEGSIWGAFF
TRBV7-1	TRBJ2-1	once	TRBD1	TGTGCCAGCAGCTCCAACTCTGGGTACCGGGACAGGGGGTTCTATGAGCAGTTCTTC	CASSSNSGYRDRGFYEQFF
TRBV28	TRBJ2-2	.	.	TGTGCCAGCAGACTTCAATCGAACACCGGGGAGCTGTTTTTT	CASRLQSNTGELFF
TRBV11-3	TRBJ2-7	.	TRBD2	TGTGCCAGCAGCCGATCCGGGACTACGTCCTACGAGCAGTACTTC	CASSRSGTTSYEQYF
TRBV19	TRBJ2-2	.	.	TGTGCCAGTAGTCGACCCGGCAGGAACACCGGGGAGCTGTTTTTT	CASSRPGRNTGELFF